This T cell receptor beta chain was observed in a study of cytomegalovirus exposure and HLA in healthy donors. In its sample, this clone was seen a few times. This CDR3 has 14 amino acids. V lost 1 base and J 6 bases, leaving 10 bases between the germline ends. CDR1 is SGHTA and CDR2 is FQGTGA in the germline V gene. Amplification used 60 Vbeta primers and 13 Jbeta primers. Here immunoSEQ multiplex PCR was the method, and the copy in TCRdb shows in-frame clones only, minus some. The sample holds about 140,000 clones, 70% to 85% seen once. The clonotype originates from a man in his forties in good health and CMV-seropositive. Sequenced sample: PBMCs. The J gene is TRBJ2-1, the V gene TRBV7-3; TRBD2 might be the D (6 bases). This chain's CDR3 is CASSLNTGLNEQFF. The CDR3 DNA follows: TGTGCCAGCAGCTTAAACACGGGACTCAATGAGCAGTTCTTC. Full variable domain (outside the CDR3, taken from reference TRBV7-3 and TRBJ2-1): GAGVSQTPSNKVTEKGKYVELRCDPISGHTALYWYRQSLGQGPEFLIYFQGTGAADDSGLPNDRFFAVRPEGSVSTLKIQRTERGDSAVYLCASSLNTGLNEQFFGPGTRLTVL.